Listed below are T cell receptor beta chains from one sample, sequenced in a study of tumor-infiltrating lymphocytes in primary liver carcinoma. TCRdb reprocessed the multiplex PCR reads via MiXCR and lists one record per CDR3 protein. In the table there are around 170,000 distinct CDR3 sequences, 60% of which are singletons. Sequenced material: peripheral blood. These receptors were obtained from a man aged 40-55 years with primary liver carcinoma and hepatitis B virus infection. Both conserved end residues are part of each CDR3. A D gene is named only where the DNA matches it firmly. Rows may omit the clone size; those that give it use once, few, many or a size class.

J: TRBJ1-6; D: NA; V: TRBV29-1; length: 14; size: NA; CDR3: CCAWDGPYNSPLHF; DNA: TGCTGCGCATGGGACGGTCCCTATAATTCACCCCTCCACTTT
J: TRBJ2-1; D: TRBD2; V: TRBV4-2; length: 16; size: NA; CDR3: CASSQGTSGTSLEQFF; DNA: TGTGCCAGCAGTCAGGGCACTAGCGGAACCTCCTTAGAGCAGTTCTTC
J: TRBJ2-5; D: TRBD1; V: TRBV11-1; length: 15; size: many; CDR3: CASSLLDRGHETQYF; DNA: TGTGCCAGCAGCTTATTGGACAGGGGGCACGAGACCCAGTACTTC
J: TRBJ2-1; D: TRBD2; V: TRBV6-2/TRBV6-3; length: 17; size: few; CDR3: CASSYSITSGRTFVQFF; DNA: TGTGCCAGCAGTTACTCAATTACTAGCGGGAGGACTTTTGTGCAGTTCTTC
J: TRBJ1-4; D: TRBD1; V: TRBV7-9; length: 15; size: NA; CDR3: CAGSLTTGANEKLLF; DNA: TGTGCCGGCAGCCTTACCACAGGGGCAAATGAAAAACTGCTTTTT
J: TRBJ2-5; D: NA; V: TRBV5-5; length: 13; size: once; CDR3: CVSSLTGSETQYF; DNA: TGTGTCAGCAGCCTAACAGGGAGCGAGACTCAGTACTTC
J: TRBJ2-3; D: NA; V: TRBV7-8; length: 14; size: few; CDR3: CASSLSEATDTQYF; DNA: TGTGCCAGCAGCTTAAGCGAGGCGACAGATACGCAGTATTTT
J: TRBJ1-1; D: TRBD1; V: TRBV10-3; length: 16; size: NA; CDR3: CAIRQTPEQGNTEAFF; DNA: TGTGCCATCAGGCAGACTCCGGAACAGGGGAACACAGAAGCTTTCTTT
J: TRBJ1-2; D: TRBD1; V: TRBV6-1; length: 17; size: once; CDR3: CASGEAGLTGANYGYTF; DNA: TGTGCCAGCGGTGAAGCGGGTTTGACAGGGGCGAACTATGGCTACACCTTC
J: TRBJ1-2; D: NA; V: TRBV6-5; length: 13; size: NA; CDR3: CASSSRGVYGYTF; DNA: TGTGCCAGCAGTTCGAGGGGGGTCTATGGCTACACCTTC
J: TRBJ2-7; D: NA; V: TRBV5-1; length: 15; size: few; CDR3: CASSLTTGQTTEQYF; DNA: TGCGCCAGCAGCTTGACGACGGGACAAACAACGGAGCAGTACTTC
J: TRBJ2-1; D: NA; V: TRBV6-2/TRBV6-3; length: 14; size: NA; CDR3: CASSRTTTGNEQFF; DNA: TGTGCCAGCAGTCGAACCACGACAGGCAATGAGCAGTTCTTC
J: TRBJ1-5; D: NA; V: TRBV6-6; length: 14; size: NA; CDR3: CASRGGNSNQPQHF; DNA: TGTGCCAGCAGGGGGGGAAATAGCAATCAGCCCCAGCATTTT
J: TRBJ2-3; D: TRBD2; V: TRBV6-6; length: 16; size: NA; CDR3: CASRPRATSLTDTRHF; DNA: TGTGCCAGCAGGCCCCGCGCGACTAGCCTCACAGATACGCGGCATTTT
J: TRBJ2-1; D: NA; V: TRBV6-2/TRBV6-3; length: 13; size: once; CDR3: CAGTQGLDDEQFF; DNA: TGTGCAGGGACCCAAGGACTCGACGATGAGCAGTTCTTC